This TCR beta chain was observed in a study of regulatory and conventional T cells in RAG deficiency. Study-wide results and caveats: Omenn patients showed >80% Treg-Tconv overlap and shorter CDR3 lengths. Other subsets showed 9 to 10-fold reductions, but Treg unique TCR beta sequences fell roughly 93-fold in these patients.

The sorted conventional CD4+ T cells were CD25-low and CD127-high, with genomic DNA sequenced. This CDR3 is 15 amino acids long. Germline V gene lookup returns CDR1 SGHDT and CDR2 YYEEEE. Trimming took 3 bases from V and 7 from J; bases not matched to a gene: 7. As concerns this clone: Its antigen is unidentified.

The repertoire was sequenced with immunoSEQ multiplex PCR; TCRdb's copy has only in-frame clones and lacks some. The data show about 30,000 clones, approximately 96% seen once. These same data were also listed under a study on regulatory T cells. That work states: The primer mix had 52 TRBV and 13 TRBJ primers.

The TCR was taken from a human donor in good health. The genes are TRBV5-6 and TRBJ1-5, with 10 bases that match TRBD1. Sequencing input: CD25- CD4+ T cells sorted from blood. The CDR3 here is CASSSDRGRGQPQHF. The CDR3 DNA sequence: TGTGCCAGCAGCTCGGACAGGGGGAGAGGACAGCCCCAGCATTTT.